The 6 T cell receptor beta chains below all came from one sample that was sequenced in a study of long-term antiretroviral therapy in people with HIV. immunoSEQ v3.0 was run at survey level. Profiled with immunoSEQ multiplex PCR; TCRdb holds only in-frame clones, not every one. Here the sample spans more than 15,000 clones, over 60% being singletons. The sequencing here drew on unsorted PBMCs, taken 2.9 years after starting antiretroviral therapy. These receptors were collected from a woman aged 30 to 39 with HIV.

In this sample, this clone turned up once. V is TRBV27 and J is TRBJ1-3; D remains unclear. Deletions cut 3 bases from V and 3 bases from J, with 6 bases between. Per germline, CDR1 MNHEY and CDR2 SMNVEV (reference sequence). This CDR3 has 13 amino acids. CDR3 DNA: TGTGCCAGCAGTTTGAGTGGTGGAAACACCATATATTTT. Translating gives CASSLSGGNTIYF.

The chain employs TRBV5-1 and TRBJ2-6; TRBD1 agrees at 8 bases. Per germline, CDR1 SGHRS and CDR2 YFSETQ. After removal of 4 bases from V and 4 bases from J, the junction contained 16 bases not matched to a gene. This CDR3 region has 19 residues. Written as DNA, the CDR3 is TGCGCCAGCAGCCCTCAGTCAGGGGGCACGTCTACCGGGGCCAACGTCCTGACTTTC. This gives the protein CASSPQSGGTSTGANVLTF.

This clone was picked up one time. This sequence joins TRBV7-8 and TRBJ1-4; D call uncertain. With 5 bases removed from V and 0 bases from J, the gap between germline ends came to 7 bases. Germline lookup yields CDR1 SGHVS and CDR2 FQNEAQ. This CDR3 contains 14 residues. CDR3 nucleotide sequence: TGTGCCAGCAGCCCGACACCAACTAATGAAAAACTGTTTTTT. This gives the protein CASSPTPTNEKLFF.

V usage is TRBV5-1 and J usage is TRBJ1-1; D gene unclear. The CDR3 loop spans 13 amino acids. Trimming took 2 bases from V and 2 from J, leaving 7 bases between them. Germline loops: CDR1 SGHRS, CDR2 YFSETQ. CDR3 sequence: CASSLDTNTEAFF. The DNA for the CDR3 is TGCGCCAGCAGCTTAGACACCAACACTGAAGCTTTCTTT.

This clone was seen more than once but under ten times. The rearrangement joins TRBV13 to TRBJ1-3, with D unresolved. Trimming cost V 1 base and J 0 bases, with 10 bases left between them. Germline CDR1 and CDR2: PRHDT and FYEKMQ (reference sequence). The CDR3 extends over 16 amino acids. The CDR3 DNA sequence: TGTGCCAGCAGCTTAGAGGGCACGAGCTCTGGAAACACCATATATTTT. Amino acid sequence: CASSLEGTSSGNTIYF.

This clone occurred a few times. This chain uses TRBV2 with TRBJ1-5, with D possibly matching TRBD1 (6 bases). Trimming stripped 7 bases from V and 2 bases from J, with 12 bases between. The CDR3 has 14 residues. Looked up from germline, CDR1 is SNHLY and CDR2 is FYNNEI. The CDR3 DNA is TGTGCCAGCACCAGGGGAATCGGCAATCAGCCCCAGCATTTT. It codes for CASTRGIGNQPQHF. Variable domain in full (rest from reference TRBV2 and TRBJ1-5): EPEVTQTPSHQVTQMGQEVILRCVPISNHLYFYWYRQILGQKVEFLVSFYNNEISEKSEIFDDQFSVERPDGSNFTLKIRSTKLEDSAMYFCASTRGIGNQPQHFGDGTRLSIL.